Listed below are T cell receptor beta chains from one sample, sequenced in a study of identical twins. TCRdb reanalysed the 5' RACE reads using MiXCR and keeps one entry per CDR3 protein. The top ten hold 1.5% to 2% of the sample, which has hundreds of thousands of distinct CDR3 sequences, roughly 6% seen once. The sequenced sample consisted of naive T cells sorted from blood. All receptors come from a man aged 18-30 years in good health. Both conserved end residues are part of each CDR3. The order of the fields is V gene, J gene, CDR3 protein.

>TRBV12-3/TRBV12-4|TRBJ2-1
CASSFYASSYNEQFF
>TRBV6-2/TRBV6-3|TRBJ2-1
CASSGTSGRAQFF
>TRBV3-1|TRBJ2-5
CASSQGDSQETQYF
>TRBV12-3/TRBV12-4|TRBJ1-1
CASSLGGSLNTEAFF
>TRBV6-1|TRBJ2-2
CASFGRDRGRNTGELFF
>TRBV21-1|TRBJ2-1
CASGEEGGPHNEQFF
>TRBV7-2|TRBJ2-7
CASSFRRASPYEQYF
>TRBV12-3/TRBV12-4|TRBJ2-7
CASSLRSHEQYF
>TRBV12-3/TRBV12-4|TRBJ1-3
CASSQTAGTGNTIYF
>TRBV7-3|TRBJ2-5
CASSPGISPGETQYF
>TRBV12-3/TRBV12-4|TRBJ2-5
CASSDTGLARATQYF
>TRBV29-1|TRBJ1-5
CSAQTGGGQPQHF
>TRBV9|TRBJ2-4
CASSPSGALGKNIQYF
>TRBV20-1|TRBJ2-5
CSAMKGETQYF
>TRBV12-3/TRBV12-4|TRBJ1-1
CASSGRGEAFF
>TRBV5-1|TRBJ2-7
CASSQKEGDFSYEQYF
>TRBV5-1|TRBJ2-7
CASSLDGVQYF
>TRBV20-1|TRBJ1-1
CSATGAGGTEAFF
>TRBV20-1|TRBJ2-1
CSARFGRVLTDEQFF
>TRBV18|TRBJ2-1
CASSTSGTRREQFF
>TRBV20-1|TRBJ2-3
CSARVAGGARDTQYF
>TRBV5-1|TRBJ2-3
CASSDRVSDTQYF
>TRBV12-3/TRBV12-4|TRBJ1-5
CASSLAGRSNQPQHF
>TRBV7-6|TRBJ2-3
CASSSYGTSETQYF
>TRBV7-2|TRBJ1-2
CASSLSRQAYGYTF
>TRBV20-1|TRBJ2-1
CSARGAAGGPNEQFF
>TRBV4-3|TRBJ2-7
CASSQGTRDYEQYF
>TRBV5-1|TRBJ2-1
CASSPLGVGSYNEQFF
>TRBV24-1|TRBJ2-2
CATSDPPGEAKNTGELFF
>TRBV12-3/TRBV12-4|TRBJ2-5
CASRNGQALETQYF
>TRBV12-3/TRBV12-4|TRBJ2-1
CASSLFVVYEQFF
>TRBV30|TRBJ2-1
CAWSGTYNEQFF
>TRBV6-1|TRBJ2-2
CASKPTGTGELFF
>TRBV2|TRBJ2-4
CASRRLVQTVTGNIQYF
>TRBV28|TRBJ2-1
CASSPIAGGFHNEQFF
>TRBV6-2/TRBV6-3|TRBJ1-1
CASSSLGGGEAFF
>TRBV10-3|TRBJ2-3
CAISEFEDRASTDTQYF
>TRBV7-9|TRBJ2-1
CASSLITAGGQFF
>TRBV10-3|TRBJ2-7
CAISEAVAGSYEQYF
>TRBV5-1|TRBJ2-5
CASSLEPAGVSKETQYF
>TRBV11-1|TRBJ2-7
CASSSRTSLQPQAYEQYF
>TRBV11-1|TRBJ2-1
CASSLLTSGRDEQFF
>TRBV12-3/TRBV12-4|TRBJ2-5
CASSPRTELLPETQYF
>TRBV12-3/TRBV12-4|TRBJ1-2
CASSSGTGAGYTF
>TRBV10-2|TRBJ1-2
CASSEDRGSGYTF
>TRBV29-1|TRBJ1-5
CSVSTGNNQPQHF
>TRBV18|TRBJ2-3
CASSPIGRSGTDTQYF
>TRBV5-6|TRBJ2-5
CASMLDRGSQETQYF
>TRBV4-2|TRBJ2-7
CASSQTRVYEQYF
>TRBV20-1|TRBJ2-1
CSAREAGGPGNEQFF
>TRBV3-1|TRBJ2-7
CASSQMVYEQYF
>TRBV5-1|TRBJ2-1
CASSRGTGGRYNEQFF
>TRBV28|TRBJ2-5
CASSLPGGETQYF